This T cell receptor beta chain was sequenced during a study of blood T cell repertoires in COVID-19. Across the whole study: Sites across the United States, Italy and Spain contributed samples from acute and convalescent COVID-19. T cells, B-cell-depleted T cells, or PBMCs provided the cDNA or gDNA that served as material.

Using immunoSEQ multiplex PCR, the repertoire was profiled, and TCRdb retains in-frame clones only, with some absent. The sample has 150,000 to 200,000 clones, around 90% seen once; the top ten hold approximately 4%. This CDR3 is 15 amino acids long. V was pared by 2 bases and J by 0 bases, with 8 bases between. Germline V gene lookup returns CDR1 SNHLY and CDR2 FYNNEI. The receptor was isolated from a human donor in a cohort sampled during active COVID-19. Sample: peripheral blood. The chain joins TRBV2 to TRBJ1-3; D remains ambiguous. The CDR3 here is CASSETPVSGNTIYF. In DNA, the CDR3 is TGTGCCAGCAGTGAAACCCCAGTCTCTGGAAACACCATATATTTT.